This T cell receptor beta chain appears in the sequencing data of a study of blood T cell repertoires in COVID-19. V was clipped by 3 bases and J by 0 bases, with 8 bases between them. Germline CDR1 is MDHEN and CDR2 is SYDVKM. CDR3 length: 14 residues. Authors' methods: Reference gene primer amplification yielded estimated nucleated cell counts. Produced via immunoSEQ multiplex PCR; TCRdb's table is partial and in-frame only. V and J calls plus clone size are reproduced from that table; the DNA served to infer D and trimming. The data show under 75,000 clones, about four fifths seen once. The sequenced sample was peripheral blood. The V call is TRBV28, the J call TRBJ2-5, with D perhaps matching TRBD2 (5 bases). The clonotype comes from an older woman with acute or convalescent COVID-19. This CDR3 reads CASSLGDYQETQYF. The CDR3, as DNA: TGTGCCAGCAGTTTGGGAGATTACCAAGAGACCCAGTACTTC.